This entry describes one T cell receptor beta chain. Sequencing used immunoSEQ multiplex PCR; TCRdb keeps in-frame clones, though not all of them. Of 300,000 to 350,000 clones listed, 80% to 90% were seen once; the top ten hold under 6%. The sample comes from a study of blood T cell repertoires in COVID-19. V lost 6 bases to trimming and J lost 3 bases; unmatched junction nucleotides: 5. CDR1 is KGHDR and CDR2 is SFDVKD in the germline V gene. The CDR3 extends over 16 amino acids. The TCR was taken from a man aged 30 to 39 who had recovered from COVID-19. This sequence joins TRBV24-1 and TRBJ2-2, with 11 bases aligning to TRBD1. The sequenced sample was PBMCs or T cells enriched from blood (not recorded which). CDR3 bases: TGTGCCACCAGTCCCGGGACAGGGGGAGACACCGGGGAGCTGTTTTTT. Its translation is CATSPGTGGDTGELFF.